A selection of T cell receptor beta chains follows, all from one sample in a study of beta chain features in type 1 diabetes. Clones were read by immunoSEQ multiplex PCR, and TCRdb kept only the in-frame ones, dropping some. Among 250,000 to 350,000 clones listed, approximately 10% were seen once. Sequencing was carried out using naive CD4+ T cells from blood. These receptors were collected from a woman in her 30s in good health. CDR3s include the opening cysteine and the closing phenylalanine or tryptophan. D genes are given only for firm matches. The size entry is marked missing in some rows and otherwise reads once, few, many or a size class.

V gene: TRBV5-1
clone size: NA
D gene: NA
J gene: TRBJ2-7
CDR3 protein: CASSLQVEHEQYF
CDR3 DNA: TGCGCCAGCAGCTTACAGGTTGAACACGAGCAGTACTTC

V gene: TRBV30
clone size: few
D gene: NA
J gene: TRBJ2-7
CDR3 protein: CAWGTGRLAGVGEQYF
CDR3 DNA: TGTGCCTGGGGGACAGGGAGGCTAGCGGGAGTGGGCGAGCAGTACTTC

V gene: TRBV15
clone size: few
D gene: NA
J gene: TRBJ1-3
CDR3 protein: CATSRDLGNTIYF
CDR3 DNA: TGTGCCACCAGCAGAGATCTGGGAAACACCATATATTTT

V gene: TRBV7-2
clone size: few
D gene: NA
J gene: TRBJ2-3
CDR3 protein: CASSPGLHTDTQYF
CDR3 DNA: TGTGCCAGCAGCCCGGGACTCCACACAGATACGCAGTATTTT

V gene: TRBV30
clone size: NA
D gene: TRBD2
J gene: TRBJ2-3
CDR3 protein: CAWSFRTSGSADTQYF
CDR3 DNA: TGTGCCTGGAGTTTCCGGACTAGCGGGAGTGCAGATACGCAGTATTTT

V gene: TRBV29-1
clone size: NA
D gene: NA
J gene: TRBJ1-1
CDR3 protein: CSVDPSGGEDTEAFF
CDR3 DNA: TGCAGCGTTGATCCTTCCGGGGGGGAAGACACTGAAGCTTTCTTT

V gene: TRBV18
clone size: few
D gene: TRBD2
J gene: TRBJ2-7
CDR3 protein: CASSPRGGQGYEQYF
CDR3 DNA: TGTGCCAGCTCACCCCGGGGGGGGCAAGGCTACGAGCAGTACTTC

V gene: TRBV7-3
clone size: NA
D gene: TRBD2
J gene: TRBJ2-1
CDR3 protein: CASSLTGTSEFPQFF
CDR3 DNA: TGTGCCAGCAGCTTAACCGGGACTAGCGAGTTCCCGCAGTTCTTC

V gene: TRBV19
clone size: NA
D gene: TRBD1
J gene: TRBJ2-7
CDR3 protein: CASSSATGTVYHEQYF
CDR3 DNA: TGTGCCAGTAGCTCGGCGACCGGGACAGTCTACCACGAGCAGTACTTC

V gene: TRBV29-1
clone size: NA
D gene: NA
J gene: TRBJ1-1
CDR3 protein: CSVLRNTEAFF
CDR3 DNA: TGCAGCGTCCTCAGGAACACTGAAGCTTTCTTT

V gene: TRBV29-1
clone size: few
D gene: TRBD1
J gene: TRBJ2-2
CDR3 protein: CSVNRGQNTGELFF
CDR3 DNA: TGCAGCGTCAACAGGGGACAGAACACCGGGGAGCTGTTTTTT

V gene: TRBV18
clone size: NA
D gene: NA
J gene: TRBJ2-5
CDR3 protein: CASSPSGETQYF
CDR3 DNA: TGTGCCAGCTCACCATCCGGGGAGACCCAGTACTTC

V gene: TRBV27
clone size: few
D gene: NA
J gene: TRBJ1-4
CDR3 protein: CASSLSLRATNEKLFF
CDR3 DNA: TGTGCCAGCAGTTTATCCCTCCGAGCAACTAATGAAAAACTGTTTTTT

V gene: TRBV5-4
clone size: NA
D gene: TRBD1
J gene: TRBJ2-7
CDR3 protein: CASSMDRGAEQYF
CDR3 DNA: TGTGCCAGCAGCATGGACAGGGGAGCGGAGCAGTACTTC

V gene: TRBV30
clone size: NA
D gene: NA
J gene: TRBJ2-5
CDR3 protein: CAWKDRRTGVRETQYF
CDR3 DNA: TGTGCCTGGAAGGACAGGCGGACGGGAGTTCGGGAGACCCAGTACTTC

V gene: TRBV27
clone size: few
D gene: NA
J gene: TRBJ2-5
CDR3 protein: CASSFRGTSVETQYF
CDR3 DNA: TGTGCCAGCAGTTTCCGCGGGACCAGCGTGGAGACCCAGTACTTC

V gene: TRBV28
clone size: few
D gene: TRBD1
J gene: TRBJ2-1
CDR3 protein: CASSSNPGQGDSNEQFF
CDR3 DNA: TGTGCCAGCAGTTCAAATCCGGGACAGGGCGACAGCAATGAGCAGTTCTTC

V gene: TRBV21-1
clone size: few
D gene: NA
J gene: TRBJ1-4
CDR3 protein: CASSRGGGEKLFF
CDR3 DNA: TGTGCCAGCAGCAGGGGGGGTGGGGAAAAACTGTTTTTT

V gene: TRBV7-2
clone size: NA
D gene: TRBD2
J gene: TRBJ2-4
CDR3 protein: CASSFGLAPNIQYF
CDR3 DNA: TGTGCCAGCAGCTTCGGACTAGCCCCAAACATTCAGTACTTC

V gene: TRBV7-6
clone size: few
D gene: TRBD1
J gene: TRBJ1-1
CDR3 protein: CASSRRGQTEAFF
CDR3 DNA: TGTGCCAGCAGCCGCAGGGGGCAGACTGAAGCTTTCTTT

V gene: TRBV7-9
clone size: few
D gene: NA
J gene: TRBJ1-1
CDR3 protein: CASSLAYGEAFF
CDR3 DNA: TGTGCCAGCAGCTTAGCGTACGGTGAAGCTTTCTTT

V gene: TRBV4-2
clone size: NA
D gene: NA
J gene: TRBJ2-3
CDR3 protein: CASSQEMVATDTQYF
CDR3 DNA: TGTGCCAGCAGCCAAGAAATGGTGGCCACAGATACGCAGTATTTT

V gene: TRBV9
clone size: few
D gene: NA
J gene: TRBJ1-3
CDR3 protein: CASSQDIQSSGNTIYF
CDR3 DNA: TGTGCCAGCAGCCAAGACATACAGTCCTCTGGAAACACCATATATTTT

V gene: TRBV28
clone size: NA
D gene: TRBD1
J gene: TRBJ2-1
CDR3 protein: CAIRSGTGYNEQFF
CDR3 DNA: TGTGCCATCCGATCCGGGACAGGGTACAATGAGCAGTTCTTC

V gene: TRBV6-1
clone size: NA
D gene: NA
J gene: TRBJ2-3
CDR3 protein: CASSRDTSSTDTQYF
CDR3 DNA: TGTGCCAGCAGTAGGGACACCTCTAGCACAGATACGCAGTATTTT

V gene: TRBV7-2
clone size: few
D gene: TRBD2
J gene: TRBJ2-1
CDR3 protein: CASSSSSGRAKYNEQFF
CDR3 DNA: TGTGCCAGCAGCTCTAGTAGCGGGAGGGCCAAATACAATGAGCAGTTCTTC

V gene: TRBV7-3
clone size: few
D gene: NA
J gene: TRBJ2-2
CDR3 protein: CASSLQAGWTGELFF
CDR3 DNA: TGTGCCAGCAGCTTACAGGCTGGGTGGACCGGGGAGCTGTTTTTT

V gene: TRBV4-3
clone size: few
D gene: TRBD2
J gene: TRBJ2-2
CDR3 protein: CASSQDGWQVAGETGELFF
CDR3 DNA: TGCGCCAGCAGCCAAGACGGGTGGCAAGTAGCGGGAGAAACCGGGGAGCTGTTTTTT

V gene: TRBV28
clone size: NA
D gene: NA
J gene: TRBJ2-3
CDR3 protein: CASMGSVSADTQYF
CDR3 DNA: TGTGCCAGTATGGGGAGTGTATCCGCAGATACGCAGTATTTT

V gene: TRBV28
clone size: few
D gene: TRBD1
J gene: TRBJ1-2
CDR3 protein: CASSPGQGLGFGYTF
CDR3 DNA: TGTGCCAGCAGTCCGGGACAGGGTCTCGGGTTTGGCTACACCTTC

V gene: TRBV6-6
clone size: NA
D gene: NA
J gene: TRBJ2-1
CDR3 protein: CASSYETYNEQFF
CDR3 DNA: TGTGCCAGCAGTTACGAGACATACAATGAGCAGTTCTTC

V gene: TRBV27
clone size: NA
D gene: NA
J gene: TRBJ2-7
CDR3 protein: CASRTPTRARSYEQYF
CDR3 DNA: TGTGCCAGCAGAACCCCCACGAGGGCTCGCTCCTACGAGCAGTACTTC

V gene: TRBV30
clone size: NA
D gene: NA
J gene: TRBJ1-1
CDR3 protein: CAWSVLFTEAFF
CDR3 DNA: TGTGCCTGGAGTGTACTTTTTACTGAAGCTTTCTTT

V gene: TRBV2
clone size: NA
D gene: NA
J gene: TRBJ1-5
CDR3 protein: CASSGRWNSGNQPQHF
CDR3 DNA: TGTGCCAGCAGTGGTCGTTGGAATTCGGGGAATCAGCCCCAGCATTTT

V gene: TRBV28
clone size: NA
D gene: NA
J gene: TRBJ1-4
CDR3 protein: CASSLIQKPLFF
CDR3 DNA: TGTGCCAGCAGTTTAATCCAGAAACCACTGTTTTTT

V gene: TRBV30
clone size: few
D gene: NA
J gene: TRBJ2-2
CDR3 protein: CAWSSRLGPGELFF
CDR3 DNA: TGTGCCTGGAGTAGCAGACTGGGTCCTGGGGAGCTGTTTTTT

V gene: TRBV5-1
clone size: few
D gene: NA
J gene: TRBJ2-1
CDR3 protein: CASSLANSEQFF
CDR3 DNA: TGCGCCAGCAGCTTGGCCAACAGCGAGCAGTTCTTC

V gene: TRBV28
clone size: NA
D gene: TRBD2
J gene: TRBJ2-5
CDR3 protein: CASSPPGLASETQYF
CDR3 DNA: TGTGCCAGCAGTCCGCCGGGACTAGCGTCAGAGACCCAGTACTTC

V gene: TRBV5-1
clone size: few
D gene: TRBD2
J gene: TRBJ2-2
CDR3 protein: CASSLNRVLAGRFANTGELFF
CDR3 DNA: TGCGCCAGCAGCTTGAACAGGGTACTAGCGGGGAGGTTCGCGAACACCGGGGAGCTGTTTTTT

V gene: TRBV28
clone size: few
D gene: NA
J gene: TRBJ2-7
CDR3 protein: CASRSGPNPSYEQYF
CDR3 DNA: TGTGCCAGCAGGAGCGGGCCCAACCCCTCCTACGAGCAGTACTTC

V gene: TRBV27
clone size: few
D gene: NA
J gene: TRBJ2-6
CDR3 protein: CASRSSGANVLTF
CDR3 DNA: TGTGCCAGTCGGAGCTCTGGGGCCAACGTCCTGACTTTC

V gene: TRBV6-5
clone size: NA
D gene: TRBD1
J gene: TRBJ2-7
CDR3 protein: CATGQGGEQYF
CDR3 DNA: TGTGCAACCGGACAGGGCGGCGAGCAGTACTTC

V gene: TRBV2
clone size: NA
D gene: TRBD2
J gene: TRBJ2-7
CDR3 protein: CASSEGGSRYEQYF
CDR3 DNA: TGTGCCAGCAGTGAGGGGGGGAGTCGCTACGAGCAGTACTTC

V gene: TRBV11-2
clone size: few
D gene: NA
J gene: TRBJ2-7
CDR3 protein: CASSSKSYEQYF
CDR3 DNA: TGTGCCAGCAGCTCAAAATCCTACGAGCAGTACTTC

V gene: TRBV5-1
clone size: few
D gene: NA
J gene: TRBJ2-3
CDR3 protein: CASSLAQGDTQYF
CDR3 DNA: TGCGCCAGCAGCTTGGCCCAGGGAGATACGCAGTATTTT